One and the same sample provided the 3 T cell receptor beta chains below, sequenced in a study of T cell changes during pregnancy in multiple sclerosis. This table comes from immunoSEQ multiplex PCR, and its TCRdb copy is limited to in-frame clones, with some not included. The data contain some 100,000 clones, 94% of them singletons. This specimen consisted of peripheral blood, obtained before pregnancy. These receptors all come from a female donor with multiple sclerosis, enrolled in a pregnancy study.

J is TRBJ2-7 and V is TRBV19; 7 positions match TRBD2. With 2 bases clipped from V and 5 bases from J, the junction kept 9 bases outside the gene matches. CDR1 is LNHDA and CDR2 is SQIVND in the germline V gene (reference sequence). The CDR3 is made up of 15 amino acids. The CDR3 protein is CASSITPGRMNEQYF. The CDR3 DNA is TGTGCCAGTAGTATAACCCCCGGGAGGATGAACGAGCAGTACTTC.

The chain uses TRBV7-2 and TRBJ2-1; tentative D call: TRBD1 (6 bases). There are 15 residues in the CDR3. Trimming removed 5 bases from V and 6 bases from J, with 17 bases in between. From germline, CDR1 is SGHTA and CDR2 FQGNSA. The chain's CDR3 is CASSVGPSQGNEQFF. DNA of the CDR3: TGTGCCAGCAGCGTGGGGCCATCACAGGGCAATGAGCAGTTCTTC.

The V and J genes are TRBV5-4 and TRBJ2-5; 11 nucleotides line up with TRBD2. CDR1 SGHNT and CDR2 YYREEE come from the germline V gene (reference sequence). V shed 7 bases, J shed 1 base, and the junction held 6 bases outside the gene matches. CDR3 length: 15 residues. The CDR3 nucleotides are TGTGCCAGCGGACTAGCGGGTCGGCTCCAAGAGACCCAGTACTTC. This gives the protein CASGLAGRLQETQYF.